These T cell receptor beta chains were read from a single sample in a study of a mutant IDH1 vaccine in newly diagnosed glioma. TCRdb's table, derived via immunoSEQ multiplex PCR, lists solely in-frame clones and lacks some. This sample has around 33,000 clones, with around 80% found just once. The sequencing here drew on peripheral blood mononuclear cells (PBMCs), taken from a glioma patient treated with radiotherapy, temozolomide or both. The receptors stem from a man aged 45-65 years with glioma. Some clones in this sample may be carry-over from other donors' samples. Both conserved end residues are part of each CDR3. D genes are given only for firm matches. The size of a clone is reported for some rows only, either as once, few or many, or as a class for expanded clones.

DNA: TGTGCCAGCAGCCAACGGACAACTACAGCGGGAAGTGAGCAGTTCTTC
CDR3: CASSQRTTTAGSEQFF
size: few
J: TRBJ2-1
V: TRBV7-2
D: TRBD2
length: 16

DNA: TGTGCCTGGTCGGGACCTGAAGCTTTCTTT
CDR3: CAWSGPEAFF
size: -
J: TRBJ1-1
V: TRBV30
D: -
length: 10

DNA: TGTGCCAGCAGCCCGGGACTAGCGGGGGGGGATGAGCAGTTCTTC
CDR3: CASSPGLAGGDEQFF
size: -
J: TRBJ2-1
V: TRBV7-6
D: TRBD2
length: 15

DNA: TGTGCCAGCAGTTTTGGACAGGGGACTTTGAACACTGAAGCTTTCTTT
CDR3: CASSFGQGTLNTEAFF
size: -
J: TRBJ1-1
V: TRBV28
D: TRBD1
length: 16

DNA: TGTGCCAGCAGCGAGGGACGTTTCTCCTACGAGCAGTACTTC
CDR3: CASSEGRFSYEQYF
size: -
J: TRBJ2-7
V: TRBV14
D: -
length: 14

DNA: TGTGCCAGCAGTTTTACTAGCGGGAGTGAGGATGAGCAGTTCTTC
CDR3: CASSFTSGSEDEQFF
size: -
J: TRBJ2-1
V: TRBV11-3
D: TRBD2
length: 15

DNA: TGTGCCACCAGCAGTTTCAGGGGACCGAGCAATCAGCCCCAGCATTTT
CDR3: CATSSFRGPSNQPQHF
size: few
J: TRBJ1-5
V: TRBV15
D: -
length: 16

DNA: TGTGCCAGCAGCCGCAGCGGGACCTCCTACGAGCAGTACTTC
CDR3: CASSRSGTSYEQYF
size: -
J: TRBJ2-7
V: TRBV6-5
D: TRBD2
length: 14

DNA: TGTGCCAGTATGAGTTTTGGAGGGCAGCCCCAGCATTTT
CDR3: CASMSFGGQPQHF
size: few
J: TRBJ1-5
V: TRBV19
D: -
length: 13

DNA: TGTGCCAGCAGCTCTCCAGGGGCCATGGGGGAGGGCGCTTTCTTT
CDR3: CASSSPGAMGEGAFF
size: -
J: TRBJ1-1
V: TRBV6-5
D: -
length: 15

DNA: TGTGCCAGCACCCCCTCCTGGGGTAGTGAGCAGTTCTTC
CDR3: CASTPSWGSEQFF
size: -
J: TRBJ2-1
V: TRBV7-2
D: -
length: 13

DNA: TGCAGCGCCCGGCGGCTAGCGGGAGCCACCCCCCACAATGAGCAGTTCTTC
CDR3: CSARRLAGATPHNEQFF
size: -
J: TRBJ2-1
V: TRBV29-1
D: TRBD2
length: 17

DNA: TGTGCCATCAACGAGGGGCTAGGCACCGGGGAGCTGTTTTTT
CDR3: CAINEGLGTGELFF
size: -
J: TRBJ2-2
V: TRBV10-3
D: -
length: 14

DNA: TGTGCCAGCAGCGGCCGGGACGCCAGCTCCTACGAGCAGTACTTC
CDR3: CASSGRDASSYEQYF
size: -
J: TRBJ2-7
V: TRBV9
D: -
length: 15

DNA: TGTGCCAGCAGCGCGACAGGGTACGAGCAGTACTTC
CDR3: CASSATGYEQYF
size: once
J: TRBJ2-7
V: TRBV9
D: TRBD1
length: 12

DNA: TGCAGCGAGGGACAGCGATACGAGCAGTACTTC
CDR3: CSEGQRYEQYF
size: -
J: TRBJ2-7
V: TRBV29-1
D: TRBD1
length: 11

DNA: TGTGCCAGCAGCGATACAGGGACGAACACCGGGGAGCTGTTTTTT
CDR3: CASSDTGTNTGELFF
size: -
J: TRBJ2-2
V: TRBV7-6
D: -
length: 15

DNA: TGTGCCAGCAGTTACTCCACGGCGCTCTCTGGAAACACCATATATTTT
CDR3: CASSYSTALSGNTIYF
size: once
J: TRBJ1-3
V: TRBV6-6
D: -
length: 16

DNA: TGCGCCAGCAGCCCAGCAGAAAACAGGGGCCGAGGGGGCTACACCTTC
CDR3: CASSPAENRGRGGYTF
size: -
J: TRBJ1-2
V: TRBV5-1
D: TRBD1
length: 16

DNA: TGTGCCAGCAGCCCGGTGCGGGGCGGGCGTTCCTCCTACGAGCAGTACTTC
CDR3: CASSPVRGGRSSYEQYF
size: -
J: TRBJ2-7
V: TRBV5-6
D: -
length: 17

DNA: TGCGCCAGCAGCCAAGGGGTTAGCTCCTACAATGAGCAGTTCTTC
CDR3: CASSQGVSSYNEQFF
size: -
J: TRBJ2-1
V: TRBV4-3
D: -
length: 15

DNA: TGCGCCAGCCAGCTAAGTGGGGAGACCCAGTACTTC
CDR3: CASQLSGETQYF
size: -
J: TRBJ2-5
V: TRBV5-1
D: -
length: 12

DNA: TGTGCCAGCAGCCAACTTCACGATACGCAGTATTTT
CDR3: CASSQLHDTQYF
size: -
J: TRBJ2-3
V: TRBV7-2
D: -
length: 12

DNA: TGTGCCTGGGTGGGGGTTGGTGAGCAGTACTTC
CDR3: CAWVGVGEQYF
size: -
J: TRBJ2-7
V: TRBV30
D: -
length: 11

DNA: TGTGCCAGCAGTGAATGGGTGAGTGAAGCTTTCTTT
CDR3: CASSEWVSEAFF
size: -
J: TRBJ1-1
V: TRBV2
D: -
length: 12

DNA: TGTGCCAGCACCCTTCCTGGCACGAACACTGAAGCTTTCTTT
CDR3: CASTLPGTNTEAFF
size: -
J: TRBJ1-1
V: TRBV28
D: -
length: 14

DNA: TGTGCCATCAGTGAGTCGGGTAGCGGCACAGATACGCAGTATTTT
CDR3: CAISESGSGTDTQYF
size: -
J: TRBJ2-3
V: TRBV10-3
D: -
length: 15

DNA: TGTGCCAGCACCCTAAGGGGGAGGCCCACTGAAGCTTTCTTT
CDR3: CASTLRGRPTEAFF
size: -
J: TRBJ1-1
V: TRBV6-1
D: -
length: 14

DNA: TGTGCCACCAGCAGAGGGATGGAAGGCGGTGCTCCCCCCTACGAGCAGTACTTC
CDR3: CATSRGMEGGAPPYEQYF
size: -
J: TRBJ2-7
V: TRBV15
D: -
length: 18

DNA: TGCAGTGCTAGGGGGTCGAAGAGCTACACCTTC
CDR3: CSARGSKSYTF
size: -
J: TRBJ1-2
V: TRBV20-1
D: -
length: 11

DNA: TGCGCCAGCAGCTTCAACATGAACACTGAAGCTTTCTTT
CDR3: CASSFNMNTEAFF
size: -
J: TRBJ1-1
V: TRBV5-1
D: -
length: 13